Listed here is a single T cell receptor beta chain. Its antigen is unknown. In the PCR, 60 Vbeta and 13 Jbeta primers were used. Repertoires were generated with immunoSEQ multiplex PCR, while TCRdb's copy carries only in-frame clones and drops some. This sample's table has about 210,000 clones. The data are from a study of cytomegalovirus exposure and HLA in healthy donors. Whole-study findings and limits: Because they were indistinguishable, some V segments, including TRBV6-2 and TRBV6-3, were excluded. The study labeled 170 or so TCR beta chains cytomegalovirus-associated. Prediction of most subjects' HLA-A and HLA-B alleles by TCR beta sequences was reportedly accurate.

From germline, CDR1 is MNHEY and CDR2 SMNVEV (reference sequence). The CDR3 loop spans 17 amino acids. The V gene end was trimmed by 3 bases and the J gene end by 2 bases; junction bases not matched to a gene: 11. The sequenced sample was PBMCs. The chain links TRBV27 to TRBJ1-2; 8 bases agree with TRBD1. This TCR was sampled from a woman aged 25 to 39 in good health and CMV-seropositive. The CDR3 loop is CASSFDLRTGTNYGYTF. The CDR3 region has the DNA TGTGCCAGCAGTTTCGATCTTCGGACAGGGACCAACTATGGCTACACCTTC.